This T cell receptor (beta chain) originates from a study of T cell repertoires in cytomegalovirus infection. Germline loops: CDR1 SGHTA, CDR2 FQGNSA. The CDR3 loop spans 16 amino acids. V shed 5 bases and J shed 3 bases, with 20 bases lying between them. TCRdb itself ran the reads through MiXCR, one entry per CDR3 protein. The sample carries 250,000 to 350,000 distinct CDR3 sequences, roughly 23% recorded once. This clonotype came up a few times. The source of this sequence is a human donor in good health (CMV status not recorded). Some clones in this sample may be carry-over from other donors' samples. The chain joins TRBV7-2 to TRBJ2-7, with a weak D call TRBD2 (7 bases). The sample comprised PBMCs. The CDR3, as DNA: TGTGCCAGCAGCCAAAGGGGGGCGGGAGCTAACTACGAGCAGTACTTC. It encodes CASSQRGAGANYEQYF.